The clone carrying this T cell receptor (beta chain) was seen more than once but under ten times. As yet, its antigen is unknown. This record belongs to a study of identical twins. Template switching added a universal primer site, and cDNA bore unique molecular identifiers. TCRdb passed the 5' RACE reads through MiXCR, listing each CDR3 protein once. The sample includes some 600,000 distinct CDR3 sequences, 7% to 7.5% of them seen just once. V shed 0 bases and J 4 bases; nucleotides not matched to a gene: 9. The CDR3 is 18 residues long. Germline V gives CDR1 MNHEY, CDR2 SVGAGI. Study-level findings and limits: Abundant cord blood beta clonotypes carried fewer insertions; memory repertoires showed none. Models underestimated out-of-frame TCR alpha sharing in monozygotic twins. Beta out-of-frame sequences showed weaker excess sharing between twins.

These data were also filed under a second study, of yellow fever vaccine responses in identical twins.

This chain connects TRBV6-5 to TRBJ2-6; 7 bases line up with TRBD1. Specimen: PBMCs. This clonotype originated in a young woman in good health. This chain's CDR3 is CASSYSPIDRAGANVLTF. The CDR3 DNA reads as TGTGCCAGCAGTTACTCCCCGATTGACAGGGCCGGGGCCAACGTCCTGACTTTC.